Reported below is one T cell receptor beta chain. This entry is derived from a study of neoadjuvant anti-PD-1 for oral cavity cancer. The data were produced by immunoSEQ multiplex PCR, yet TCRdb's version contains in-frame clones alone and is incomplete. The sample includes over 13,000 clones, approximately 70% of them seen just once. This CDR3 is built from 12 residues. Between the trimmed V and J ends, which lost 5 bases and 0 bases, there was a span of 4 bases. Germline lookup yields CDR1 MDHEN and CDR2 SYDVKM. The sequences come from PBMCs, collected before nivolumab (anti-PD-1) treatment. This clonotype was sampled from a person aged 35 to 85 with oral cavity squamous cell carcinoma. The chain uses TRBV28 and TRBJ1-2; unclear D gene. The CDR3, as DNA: TGTGCCAGCAGTACACCTAACTATGGCTACACCTTC. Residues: CASSTPNYGYTF.